This T cell receptor beta chain was sequenced in a study of T cell responses to AZD1222 COVID-19 vaccine. Here immunoSEQ multiplex PCR was the method, and the copy in TCRdb shows in-frame clones only, minus some. Here the sample spans roughly 76,000 clones, about nine tenths being singletons. Concerning this clone itself: Its antigen is not known.

General study points: Only after the peak T cell response were repertoires sampled. Distributed over spike, vaccine-associated CD4 TCRs predominated at 160-218 and 743-854.

V was clipped by 3 bases and J by 8 bases, with 22 bases between them. This CDR3 has 16 amino acids. The germline V gene has CDR1 MNHNS and CDR2 SASEGT. The source was peripheral blood, collected on day 0 of AZD1222 vaccination. V and J are TRBV6-1 and TRBJ1-2, with a possible D match to TRBD1 (6 bases). This receptor was taken from an adult in good health. CDR3 nucleotide sequence: TGTGCCAGCAGTGAGGGAGGAAACGTGGGGGCGCGGGGCTACACCTTC. Amino acids: CASSEGGNVGARGYTF.